This is a list of T cell receptor beta chains from one sample in a study of T-cell reconstitution after alpha-beta-depleted transplantation in children. TCRdb reanalysed the PCR reads using MiXCR and keeps one entry per CDR3 protein. Of roughly 570,000 distinct CDR3 sequences in the sample, over 20% were seen once. Sequences were derived from PBMCs, sampled before TCRalphabeta/CD19-depleted stem cell transplant. These receptors were taken from a boy under three years old with Wiskott-Aldrich syndrome, due to receive a stem cell transplant. Each CDR3 is given with its conserved first and last residue. The order of the fields is J gene, V gene, clone size, D gene, CDR3 DNA, CDR3 protein. A D gene is named only where the DNA matches it firmly. Only some rows state a clone size, as once, few, many or a class for expanded clones.

TRBJ2-1	TRBV27	few	TRBD1	TGTGCCAGCAGCGGGACAGGGATTCGCAATGAGCAGTTCTTC	CASSGTGIRNEQFF
TRBJ2-1	TRBV7-8	few	TRBD2	TGTGCCAGCAGCTTAGCGTTTAGCGGGAGAGTTGGTGAGCAGTTCTTC	CASSLAFSGRVGEQFF
TRBJ2-1	TRBV4-2	-	TRBD2	TGTGCCAGCAGCCAAGAACTAGCGGGAGGTTTCGACAATGAGCAGTTCTTC	CASSQELAGGFDNEQFF
TRBJ2-2	TRBV10-3	-	-	TGTGCCATCAGCCCCTATGAGGGAGTGGGCACCGGGGAGCTGTTTTTT	CAISPYEGVGTGELFF
TRBJ2-1	TRBV24-1	-	-	TGTGCCACCAGTGATCGGGACAAATACAATGAGCAGTTCTTC	CATSDRDKYNEQFF
TRBJ2-1	TRBV6-1	few	-	TGTGCCAGCAGTCCCCAACAGGGTTACAATGAGCAGTTCTTC	CASSPQQGYNEQFF
TRBJ2-5	TRBV20-1	few	TRBD1	TGCAGTGCTAGGGGGACAGTTAGGACCCAGTACTTC	CSARGTVRTQYF
TRBJ1-1	TRBV20-1	few	-	TGCAGTGCTAAGTCAGGTACCACTGAAGCTTTCTTT	CSAKSGTTEAFF
TRBJ2-2	TRBV7-7	-	-	TGTGCCAGCAGCCCGAGGAGCGCGTACACCGGGGAGCTGTTTTTT	CASSPRSAYTGELFF
TRBJ2-1	TRBV7-9	few	TRBD2	TGTGCCAGCAGCGCCCCGACTAGCGGATACAATGAGCAGTTCTTC	CASSAPTSGYNEQFF
TRBJ2-7	TRBV6-2/TRBV6-3	once	TRBD2	TGTGCCAGCAGTTACCCTCTAGCGGGAGTTTCCTACGAGCAGTACTTC	CASSYPLAGVSYEQYF
TRBJ2-1	TRBV29-1	few	TRBD2	TGCAGCGTTGAATCCAGCGGGACCAAGCAGTTCTTC	CSVESSGTKQFF
TRBJ2-7	TRBV20-1	-	TRBD2	TGCAGTGCTAGAGATCCTAGGGTGGGACTAGCGGGAGGGCCCGGCGAGCAGTACTTC	CSARDPRVGLAGGPGEQYF
TRBJ2-6	TRBV7-2	few	-	TGTGCCAGCAGCTTACAGGGTGATACTGGGGCCAACGTCCTGACTTTC	CASSLQGDTGANVLTF
TRBJ2-1	TRBV27	few	TRBD1	TGTGCCAGCAGACAATACGGGACAGGGTTAGGTTACGAGCAGTTCTTC	CASRQYGTGLGYEQFF
TRBJ2-1	TRBV7-9	-	TRBD2	TGTGCCACTAGTCCGGGACTAGCGGAAAATGAGCAGTTCTTC	CATSPGLAENEQFF
TRBJ2-7	TRBV5-1	-	-	TGCGCCAGCAGTGCCCAGGGGCCGCGGTACGAGCAGTACTTC	CASSAQGPRYEQYF
TRBJ2-7	TRBV5-1	-	-	TGCGCCAGCAGCTTGGGTGCAGACTCCTACGAGCAGTACTTC	CASSLGADSYEQYF
TRBJ1-5	TRBV19	few	-	TGTGCCAGTAAAAAGGAAAGATGGGGACTCGATCAGCCCCAGCATTTT	CASKKERWGLDQPQHF
TRBJ2-1	TRBV6-2/TRBV6-3	few	-	TGTGCCAGCAGTTGGTGGGAGGGGGCTAGCTCCTACAATGAGCAGTTCTTC	CASSWWEGASSYNEQFF
TRBJ2-7	TRBV5-1	few	TRBD2	TGCGCCAGCAGCTTGGAGTCTAGCGGAAAAAAGTCCTACGAGCAGTACTTC	CASSLESSGKKSYEQYF
TRBJ2-5	TRBV6-5	-	-	TGTGCCAGCAGTTACGGGGCAGAAGAGACCCAGTACTTC	CASSYGAEETQYF
TRBJ1-6	TRBV6-5	-	-	TGTGCCAGCAGTTACACTGGGGCCTATAATTCACCCCTCCACTTT	CASSYTGAYNSPLHF
TRBJ2-1	TRBV5-1	-	TRBD1	TGCGCCAGCAGCTTGATATCACAGGGGGCGAACTACAATGAGCAGTTCTTC	CASSLISQGANYNEQFF
TRBJ2-1	TRBV12-3/TRBV12-4	few	-	TGTGCCAGCAGTTCTCGATACCTCGGGCGGTTCTTC	CASSSRYLGRFF
TRBJ2-5	TRBV5-1	-	-	TGCGCCAGCAGGTACAGCTCAAGAGAGACCCAGTACTTC	CASRYSSRETQYF
TRBJ2-5	TRBV5-1	many	TRBD1	TGTGCCAGCAGCCGGGACAGCCAAGAGACCCAGTACTTC	CASSRDSQETQYF
TRBJ2-3	TRBV5-1	-	TRBD2	TGCGCCAGCAGCTTGTCGCTAGCGGGAACAGATACGCAGTATTTT	CASSLSLAGTDTQYF
TRBJ2-1	TRBV10-3	few	-	TGTGCCATCAGTAGCTCTGACAATGAGCAGTTCTTC	CAISSSDNEQFF
TRBJ2-1	TRBV4-1	-	TRBD2	TGCGCCAGCAGCCAAACCGCCAAACTAGCGGCCTACAATGAGCAGTTCTTC	CASSQTAKLAAYNEQFF
TRBJ1-5	TRBV20-1	-	-	TGCAGTGCTAGAGACAGGCGGGGCGGCAATCAGCCCCAGCATTTT	CSARDRRGGNQPQHF
TRBJ1-1	TRBV20-1	-	-	TGCAGTGCTACCCGGGACTTGAACACTGAAGCTTTCTTT	CSATRDLNTEAFF
TRBJ1-6	TRBV5-1	few	-	TGCGCCAGCAGCTCAGGACGCGAGTCTTCACCCCTCCACTTT	CASSSGRESSPLHF
TRBJ1-1	TRBV12-3/TRBV12-4	few	-	TGTGCCAGCAGTCAAGTCAAGAAGGGCGATATGAACACTGAAGCTTTCTTT	CASSQVKKGDMNTEAFF
TRBJ2-7	TRBV28	few	-	TGTGCCAGCAGTTTATTCGACCCGGGAACCTACGAGCAGTACTTC	CASSLFDPGTYEQYF
TRBJ1-1	TRBV27	-	-	TGTGCCAGCAGTTACCGGGAAACTAGCACTGAAGCTTTCTTT	CASSYRETSTEAFF
TRBJ2-1	TRBV27	few	-	TGTGCCAGCACCGTTCGGGCAGGGCGGTACAATGAGCAGTTCTTC	CASTVRAGRYNEQFF
TRBJ2-3	TRBV4-1	-	TRBD2	TGCGCCAGCAGCCAACCGCCTGGACTAGCGGGAGTGCCAGATACGCAGTATTTT	CASSQPPGLAGVPDTQYF
TRBJ2-5	TRBV29-1	-	-	TGCAGCGTTGAACTGTTAGAGACCCAGTACTTC	CSVELLETQYF
TRBJ2-5	TRBV12-3/TRBV12-4	few	-	TGTGCCAGCAATAGGGGATCAGAGACCCAGTACTTC	CASNRGSETQYF
TRBJ1-1	TRBV6-1	-	TRBD1	TGTGCCAGCAGTACCCGGGACAGGGGGTTTACTGAAGCTTTCTTT	CASSTRDRGFTEAFF
TRBJ2-7	TRBV5-1	-	-	TGCGCCAGCAGCTTGACTAGGCTACCTAACGAGCAGTACTTC	CASSLTRLPNEQYF
TRBJ2-4	TRBV29-1	few	-	TGCAGCGTTGGCACGGTAGCCAAAAACATTCAGTACTTC	CSVGTVAKNIQYF
TRBJ1-1	TRBV20-1	many	-	TGCAGTGCTAGAGTTGGCACTGAAGCTTTCTTT	CSARVGTEAFF
TRBJ2-5	TRBV2	-	TRBD2	TGTGCCAGCACGAGCGGGACGGAGACCCAGTACTTC	CASTSGTETQYF
TRBJ2-1	TRBV20-1	few	-	TGCAGTGCTAGATCGGCGGCGAACTGGCATTCTTATAATGAGCAGTTCTTC	CSARSAANWHSYNEQFF
TRBJ2-7	TRBV5-1	-	-	TGCGCCAGCAGCCAAGACAGATCATCGATCTCCTACGAGCAGTACTTC	CASSQDRSSISYEQYF
TRBJ2-1	TRBV4-2	few	-	TGTGCCAGCAGCCAAGAGATCTACGGCAATGAGCAGTTCTTC	CASSQEIYGNEQFF
TRBJ2-4	TRBV28	few	TRBD1	TGTGCCAGCAGTTCCGATACTACCCGGGACAGGGTCAAAAACATTCAGTACTTC	CASSSDTTRDRVKNIQYF
TRBJ1-6	TRBV6-1	-	TRBD1	TGTGCCAGCACTCTGGAGGGGACAGGGGGCAGGAATTCACCCCTCCACTTT	CASTLEGTGGRNSPLHF
TRBJ2-2	TRBV5-1	few	TRBD1	TGCGCCAGCAGCATCGGACAGGGGAGTATCCCCGGGGAGCTGTTTTTT	CASSIGQGSIPGELFF
TRBJ2-7	TRBV19	few	-	TGTGCCAGTAGTAGTTATGGAAATAACGAGCAGTACTTC	CASSSYGNNEQYF